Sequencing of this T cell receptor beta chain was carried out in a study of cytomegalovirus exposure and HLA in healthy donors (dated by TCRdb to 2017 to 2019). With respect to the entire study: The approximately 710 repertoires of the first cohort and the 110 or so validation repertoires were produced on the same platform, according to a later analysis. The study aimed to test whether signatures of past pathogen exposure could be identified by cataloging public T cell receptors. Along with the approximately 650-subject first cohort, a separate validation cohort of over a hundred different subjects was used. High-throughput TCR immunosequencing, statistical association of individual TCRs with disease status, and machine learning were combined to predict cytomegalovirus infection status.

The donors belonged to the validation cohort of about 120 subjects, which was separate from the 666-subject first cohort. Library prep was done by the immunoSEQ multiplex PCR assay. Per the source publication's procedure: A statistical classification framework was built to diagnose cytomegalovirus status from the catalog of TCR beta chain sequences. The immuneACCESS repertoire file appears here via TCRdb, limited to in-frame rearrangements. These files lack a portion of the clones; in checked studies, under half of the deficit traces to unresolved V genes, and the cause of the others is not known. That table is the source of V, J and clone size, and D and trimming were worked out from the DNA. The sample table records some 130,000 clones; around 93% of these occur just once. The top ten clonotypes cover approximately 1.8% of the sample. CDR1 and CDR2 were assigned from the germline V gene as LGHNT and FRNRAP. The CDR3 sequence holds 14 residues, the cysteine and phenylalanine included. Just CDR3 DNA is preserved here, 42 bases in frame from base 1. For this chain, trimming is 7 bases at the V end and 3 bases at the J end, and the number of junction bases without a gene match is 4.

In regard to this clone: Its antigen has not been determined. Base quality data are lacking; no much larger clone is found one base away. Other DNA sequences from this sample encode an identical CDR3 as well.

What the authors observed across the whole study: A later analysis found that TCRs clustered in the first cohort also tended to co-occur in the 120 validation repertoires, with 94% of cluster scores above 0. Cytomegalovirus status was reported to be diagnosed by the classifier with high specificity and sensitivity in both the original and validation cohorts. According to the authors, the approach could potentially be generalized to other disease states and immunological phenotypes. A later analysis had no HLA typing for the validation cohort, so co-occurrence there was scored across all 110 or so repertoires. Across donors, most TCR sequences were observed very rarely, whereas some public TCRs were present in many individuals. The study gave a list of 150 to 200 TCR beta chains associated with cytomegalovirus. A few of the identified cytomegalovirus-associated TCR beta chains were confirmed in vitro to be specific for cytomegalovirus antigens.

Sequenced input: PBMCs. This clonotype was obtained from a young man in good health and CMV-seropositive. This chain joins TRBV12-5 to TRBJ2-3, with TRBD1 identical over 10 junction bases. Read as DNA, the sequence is TGTGCTAGTGCTAGGGACAGGGGAACAGATACGCAGTATTTT. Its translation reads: CASARDRGTDTQYF. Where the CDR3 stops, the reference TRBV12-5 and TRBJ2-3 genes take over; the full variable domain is DARVTQTPRHKVTEMGQEVTMRCQPILGHNTVFWYRQTMMQGLELLAYFRNRAPLDDSGMPKDRFSAEMPDATLATLKIQPSEPRDSAVYFCASARDRGTDTQYFGPGTRLTVL.